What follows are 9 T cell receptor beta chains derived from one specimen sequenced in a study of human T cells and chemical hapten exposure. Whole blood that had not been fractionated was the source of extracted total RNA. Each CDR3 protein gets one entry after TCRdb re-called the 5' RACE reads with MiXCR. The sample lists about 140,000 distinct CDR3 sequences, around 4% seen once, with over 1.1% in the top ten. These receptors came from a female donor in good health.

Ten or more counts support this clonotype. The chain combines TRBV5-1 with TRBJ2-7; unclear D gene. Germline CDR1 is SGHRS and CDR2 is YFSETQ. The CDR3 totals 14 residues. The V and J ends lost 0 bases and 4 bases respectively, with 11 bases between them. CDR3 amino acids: CASSLGLESYEQYF. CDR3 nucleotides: TGCGCCAGCAGCTTGGGACTTGAATCTTACGAGCAGTACTTC. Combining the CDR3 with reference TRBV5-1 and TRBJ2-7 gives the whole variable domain KAGVTQTPRYLIKTRGQQVTLSCSPISGHRSVSWYQQTPGQGLQFLFEYFSETQRNKGNFPGRFSGRQFSNSRSEMNVSTLELGDSALYLCASSLGLESYEQYFGPGTRLTVT.

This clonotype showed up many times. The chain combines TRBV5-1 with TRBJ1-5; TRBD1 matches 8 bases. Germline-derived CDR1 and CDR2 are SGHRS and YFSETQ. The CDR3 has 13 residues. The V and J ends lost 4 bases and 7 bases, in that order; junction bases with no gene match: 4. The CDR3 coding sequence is TGCGCCAGCAGCGCAGGGGGCACGCAGCCCCAGCATTTT. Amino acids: CASSAGGTQPQHF.

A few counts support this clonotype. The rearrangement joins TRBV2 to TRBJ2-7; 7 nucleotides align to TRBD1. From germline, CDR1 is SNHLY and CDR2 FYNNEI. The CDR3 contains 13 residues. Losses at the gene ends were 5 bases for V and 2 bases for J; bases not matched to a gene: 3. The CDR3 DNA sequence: TGTGCCAGCAGTCAGGACAGGACCTACGAGCAGTACTTC. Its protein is CASSQDRTYEQYF. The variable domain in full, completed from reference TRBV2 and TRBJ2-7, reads EPEVTQTPSHQVTQMGQEVILRCVPISNHLYFYWYRQILGQKVEFLVSFYNNEISEKSEIFDDQFSVERPDGSNFTLKIRSTKLEDSAMYFCASSQDRTYEQYFGPGTRLTVT.

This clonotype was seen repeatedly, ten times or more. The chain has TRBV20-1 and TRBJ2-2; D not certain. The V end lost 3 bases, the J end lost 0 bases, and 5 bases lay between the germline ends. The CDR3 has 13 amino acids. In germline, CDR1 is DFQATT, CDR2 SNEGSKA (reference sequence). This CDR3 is CSASGPNTGELFF. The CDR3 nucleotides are TGCAGTGCTAGCGGGCCGAACACCGGGGAGCTGTTTTTT.

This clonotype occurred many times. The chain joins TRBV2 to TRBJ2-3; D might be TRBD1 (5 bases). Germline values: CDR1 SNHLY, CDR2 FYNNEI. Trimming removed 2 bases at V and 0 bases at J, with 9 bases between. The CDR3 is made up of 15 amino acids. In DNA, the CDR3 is TGTGCCAGCAGTGAACAGGGCTCCAGCACAGATACGCAGTATTTT. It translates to CASSEQGSSTDTQYF.

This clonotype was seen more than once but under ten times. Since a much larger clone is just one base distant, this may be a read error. CDR3 nucleotides: TGTGCCAGCAGCTACCGCTCGATGGACCCCCACAATGAGCAGTTCTTC. Protein product: CASSYRSMDPHNEQFF. This chain uses TRBV13 with TRBJ2-1; D is uncertain. The germline CDR1 and CDR2 sequences are PRHDT and FYEKMQ (reference sequence). Trimming pared 4 bases from V and 5 bases from J, leaving 18 bases between. This CDR3 has 16 amino acids.

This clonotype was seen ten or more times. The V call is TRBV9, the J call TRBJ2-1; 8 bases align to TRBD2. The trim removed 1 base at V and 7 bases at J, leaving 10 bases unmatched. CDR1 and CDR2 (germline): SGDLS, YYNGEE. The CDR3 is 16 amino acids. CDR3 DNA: TGTGCCAGCAGCGTATATAGCGGGGAAGCCATTAATGAGCAGTTCTTC. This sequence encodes CASSVYSGEAINEQFF.

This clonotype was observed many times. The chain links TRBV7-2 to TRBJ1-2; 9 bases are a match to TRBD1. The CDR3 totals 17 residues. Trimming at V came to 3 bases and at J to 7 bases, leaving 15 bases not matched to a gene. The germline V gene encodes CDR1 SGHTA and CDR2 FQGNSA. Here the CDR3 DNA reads TGTGCCAGCAGCTTGGAGCCGGGACAGGGATCGATGGCTGGCTACACCTTC. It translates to CASSLEPGQGSMAGYTF.

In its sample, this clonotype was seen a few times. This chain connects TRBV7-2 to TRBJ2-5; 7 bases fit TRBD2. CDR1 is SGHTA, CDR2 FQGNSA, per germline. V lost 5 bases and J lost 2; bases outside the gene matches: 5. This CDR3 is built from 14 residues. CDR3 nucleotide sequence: TGTGCCAGCAGCCCCAGTAGCGGGCAAGAGACCCAGTACTTC. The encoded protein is CASSPSSGQETQYF.